These 9 T cell receptor beta chains were all obtained from the same sample, sequenced in a study of blood T cell repertoires in COVID-19 (dated by TCRdb to 2018 to 2021). The library was obtained by the immunoSEQ multiplex PCR assay. In its TCRdb copy, this immuneACCESS table keeps in-frame sequences only and misses some clones. Where compared with another copy, unresolved V genes explain less than half of these, and the others have no known cause. The sample table holds about 370,000 clones, of which roughly nine tenths were seen once. 3% of the sample is held by the ten biggest clonotypes. Sequencing was carried out using peripheral blood. The origin of the receptors is a woman in her thirties with COVID-19, enrolled during active disease.

This chain connects TRBV6-1 to TRBJ2-1; D is possibly TRBD1 (6 bases). Trimming shortened V by 6 bases and J by 3 bases, and 15 bases separated the two germline ends. This CDR3 spans 15 amino acids. Germline CDR1 and CDR2: MNHNS and SASEGT. The CDR3 reads CASRSTGISYNEQFF. In nucleotides, the CDR3 is TGTGCCAGCAGGTCAACAGGGATTAGCTACAATGAGCAGTTCTTC.

The V and J genes are TRBV11-3 and TRBJ2-1, with D possibly matching TRBD2 (5 bases). Germline values: CDR1 SGHNT, CDR2 YENEEA. CDR3 length equals 17 residues. Trimming left V 0 bases short and J 0 bases short, with 12 bases between. CDR3 residues: CASSLDGLADSYNEQFF. CDR3 DNA sequence: TGTGCCAGCAGCTTAGATGGGCTAGCCGACTCCTACAATGAGCAGTTCTTC.

This clone is a singleton in its sample. The chain carries TRBV19 and TRBJ1-2; no firm D call. Germline V gene sequence: CDR1 LNHDA, CDR2 SQIVND (reference sequence). Trimming took 4 bases from V and 4 from J, leaving 10 bases between them. The CDR3 is made up of 13 amino acids. The DNA of the CDR3 is TGTGCCAGTAGTAGGAGACGGAGCTATGGCTACACCTTC. This sequence encodes CASSRRRSYGYTF.

The chain's CDR3 is CASSMNHGGNTIYF. Here the CDR3 DNA reads TGTGCCAGTAGTATGAACCACGGGGGAAACACCATATATTTT. The chain recombines TRBV19 with TRBJ1-3; D unresolved. The V gene's germline CDR1 is LNHDA and CDR2 SQIVND (reference sequence). The length of the CDR3 is 14 residues. Trimming cost V 3 bases and J 4 bases, with 10 bases left between them.

The chain carries TRBV7-9 and TRBJ2-7; 15 nucleotides match TRBD2. The CDR3 sequence is 17 residues long. With 6 bases clipped from V and 3 bases from J, the junction kept 9 bases outside the gene matches. CDR1 and CDR2 from the germline V gene are SEHNR and FQNEAQ (reference sequence). The CDR3 sequence is CASRSRGLAGGIYEQYF. As DNA, the CDR3 is TGTGCCAGCAGATCCCGTGGACTAGCGGGGGGGATCTACGAGCAGTACTTC.

The rearrangement links TRBV5-1 to TRBJ2-3, with D unresolved. V lost 1 base and J lost 10, with 16 bases in between. CDR1 is SGHRS, CDR2 YFSETQ, per germline. There are 14 residues in the CDR3. The CDR3 DNA follows: TGCGCCAGCAGCTTGACAAGTCAGGATACGGCGCAGTATTTT. As protein: CASSLTSQDTAQYF.

The V gene is TRBV10-2, the J gene TRBJ1-1, with a weak D call TRBD1 (6 bases). Trimming stripped 5 bases from V and 5 bases from J, with 15 bases between. The CDR3 consists of 14 residues. Germline V gives CDR1 WSHSY, CDR2 SAAADI. The CDR3 coding sequence is TGCGCCAGCAGTCGGGACACCCGTGGGACTGAAGCTTTCTTT. Translation: CASSRDTRGTEAFF.

The chain joins TRBV9 to TRBJ2-1, with 7 bases lining up with TRBD2. This CDR3 contains 17 residues. Unmatched junction bases numbered 17, after V lost 7 bases and J lost 4 bases. Germline V CDR1 and CDR2: SGDLS, YYNGEE. CDR3 region: CASGDYKRERQYNEQFF. The CDR3 nucleotides read TGTGCCAGCGGAGACTATAAGCGGGAAAGACAATACAATGAGCAGTTCTTC. Complete variable domain (other parts from reference TRBV9 and TRBJ2-1): DSGVTQTPKHLITATGQRVTLRCSPRSGDLSVYWYQQSLDQGLQFLIQYYNGEERAKGNILERFSAQQFPDLHSELNLSSLELGDSALYFCASGDYKRERQYNEQFFGPGTRLTVL.

The rearrangement uses TRBV6-6 and TRBJ2-1, with D perhaps matching TRBD2 (6 bases). This CDR3 has 13 residues. Trimming took 2 bases from V and 8 from J, leaving 10 bases between them. In germline, CDR1 is MNHNY, CDR2 SVGAGI (reference sequence). CDR3 nucleotides: TGTGCCAGCAGTTACAGGCGGGGCGATGAGCAGTTCTTC. Its translation is CASSYRRGDEQFF.